This T cell receptor beta chain was profiled in a study of T cells in Graves' hyperthyroidism and ophthalmopathy. As for this clonotype: Its specificity is unknown.

Study conclusions and caveats: Ophthalmopathy was told apart from stable hyperthyroidism by a 13 V-J model. Most expanded thyroid clonotypes above 0.001 recurred in blood. Ophthalmopathy, which appeared later, was predicted by the model a median about 6.8 months before onset.

In germline, CDR1 is DFQATT, CDR2 SNEGSKA (reference sequence). This CDR3 spans 17 amino acids. V trimming: 0 bases; J trimming: 4 bases; junction bases outside the gene matches: 13. Researchers amplified the TCR beta CDR3 regions from RNA transcripts. Carried out on the TCR CDR3, a first-round RT-PCR used the HTBI primer set. TCRdb reanalysed the multiplex PCR reads using MiXCR and keeps one entry per CDR3 protein. Of under 350,000 distinct CDR3 sequences listed, about 15% are singletons. Clinical symptoms, serum thyroxine and TRAb, thyroid ultrasound and orbital computed tomography together formed the diagnostic basis.

The sample taken for sequencing was blood. The receptor was derived from a woman aged 55-75 years with Graves' ophthalmopathy. This chain joins TRBV20-1 and TRBJ2-3; TRBD2 matches 7 bases. CDR3 in DNA: TGCAGTGCTAGAGACCCGGCCAGCGGGATCATTGCAGATACGCAGTATTTT. Encoded protein: CSARDPASGIIADTQYF.